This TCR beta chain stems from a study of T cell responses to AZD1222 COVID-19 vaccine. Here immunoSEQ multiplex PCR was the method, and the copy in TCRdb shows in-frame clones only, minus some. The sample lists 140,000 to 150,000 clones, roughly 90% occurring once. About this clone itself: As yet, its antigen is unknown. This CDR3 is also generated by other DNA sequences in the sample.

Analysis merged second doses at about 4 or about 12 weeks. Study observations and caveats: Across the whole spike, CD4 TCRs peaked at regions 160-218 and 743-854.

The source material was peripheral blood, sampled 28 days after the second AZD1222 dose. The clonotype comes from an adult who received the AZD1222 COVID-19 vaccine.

The CDR3, as DNA: TGTGCCATCAGCGACCGGGGTACTGAAGCTTTCTTT. It is translated as CAISDRGTEAFF. The J gene is TRBJ1-1, the V gene TRBV10-3; D is uncertain. The CDR3 totals 12 residues. V lost 6 bases and J lost 5, with 10 bases in between. CDR1 is ENHRY and CDR2 is SYGVKD in the germline V gene.